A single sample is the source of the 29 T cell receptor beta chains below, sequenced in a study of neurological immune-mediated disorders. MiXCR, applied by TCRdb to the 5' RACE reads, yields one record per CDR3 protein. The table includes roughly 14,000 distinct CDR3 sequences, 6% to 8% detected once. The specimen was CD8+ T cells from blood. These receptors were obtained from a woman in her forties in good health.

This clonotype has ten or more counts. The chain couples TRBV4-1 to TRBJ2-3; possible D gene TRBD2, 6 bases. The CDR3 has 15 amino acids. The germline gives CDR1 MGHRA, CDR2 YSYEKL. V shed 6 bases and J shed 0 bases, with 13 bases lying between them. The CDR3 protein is CASRPLAISTDTQYF. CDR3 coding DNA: TGCGCCAGCAGACCTCTAGCGATAAGCACAGATACGCAGTATTTT.

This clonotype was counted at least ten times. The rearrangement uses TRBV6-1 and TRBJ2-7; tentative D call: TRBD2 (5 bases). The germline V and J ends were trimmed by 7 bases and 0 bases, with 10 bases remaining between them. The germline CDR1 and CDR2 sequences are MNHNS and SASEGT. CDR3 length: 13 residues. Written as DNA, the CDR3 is TGTGCCAGCAAGGCTAGCCTCTCCTACGAGCAGTACTTC. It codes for CASKASLSYEQYF.

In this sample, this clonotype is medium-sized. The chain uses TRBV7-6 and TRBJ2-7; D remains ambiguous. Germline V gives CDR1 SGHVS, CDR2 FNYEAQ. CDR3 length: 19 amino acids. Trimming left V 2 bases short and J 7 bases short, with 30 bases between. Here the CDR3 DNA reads TGTGCCAGCAGCTTATATCCTCCGGTGGGATGGGTCCCCGCGTGGGAGCAGTACTTC. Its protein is CASSLYPPVGWVPAWEQYF.

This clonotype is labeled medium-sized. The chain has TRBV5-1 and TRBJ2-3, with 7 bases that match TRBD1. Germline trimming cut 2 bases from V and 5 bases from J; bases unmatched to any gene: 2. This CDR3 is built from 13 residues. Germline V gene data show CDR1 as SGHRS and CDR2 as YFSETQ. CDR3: CASSFRDRDTQYF. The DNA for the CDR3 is TGCGCCAGCAGCTTCCGGGACAGAGATACGCAGTATTTT.

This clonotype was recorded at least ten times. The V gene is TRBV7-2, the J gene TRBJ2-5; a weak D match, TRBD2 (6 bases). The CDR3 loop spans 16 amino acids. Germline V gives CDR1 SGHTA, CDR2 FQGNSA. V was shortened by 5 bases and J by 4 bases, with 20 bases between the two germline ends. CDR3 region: CASSGADSRRVETQYF. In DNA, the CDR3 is TGTGCCAGCAGCGGGGCCGACAGTCGGAGGGTAGAGACCCAGTACTTC.

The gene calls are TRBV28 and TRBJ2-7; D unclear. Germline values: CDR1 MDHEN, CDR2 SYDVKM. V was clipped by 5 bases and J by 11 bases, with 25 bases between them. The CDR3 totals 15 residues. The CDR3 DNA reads TGTGCCAGCAGTCCCCTCTTGGGCGTTCCTCCTAGGGAGTACTTC. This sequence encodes CASSPLLGVPPREYF. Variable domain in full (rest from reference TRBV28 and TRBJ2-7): DVKVTQSSRYLVKRTGEKVFLECVQDMDHENMFWYRQDPGLGLRLIYFSYDVKMKEKGDIPEGYSVSREKKERFSLILESASTNQTSMYLCASSPLLGVPPREYFGPGTRLTVT.

The CDR3 reads CASSLGLHEQYF. The CDR3 region has the DNA TGTGCCAGCAGTTTAGGACTCCACGAGCAGTACTTC. The chain joins TRBV28 to TRBJ2-7; possible D gene TRBD2, 5 bases. V dropped 2 bases and J dropped 5 bases, with 7 bases sitting between them. The CDR3 consists of 12 residues. Per the germline V gene, CDR1 is MDHEN and CDR2 is SYDVKM. Full variable domain (remainder filled in from reference TRBV28 and TRBJ2-7): DVKVTQSSRYLVKRTGEKVFLECVQDMDHENMFWYRQDPGLGLRLIYFSYDVKMKEKGDIPEGYSVSREKKERFSLILESASTNQTSMYLCASSLGLHEQYFGPGTRLTVT.

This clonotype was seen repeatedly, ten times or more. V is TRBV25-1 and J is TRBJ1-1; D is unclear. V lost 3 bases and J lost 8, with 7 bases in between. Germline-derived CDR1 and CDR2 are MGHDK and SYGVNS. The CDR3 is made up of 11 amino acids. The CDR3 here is CASSDNFEAFF. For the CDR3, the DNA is TGTGCCAGCAGTGACAACTTCGAAGCTTTCTTT.

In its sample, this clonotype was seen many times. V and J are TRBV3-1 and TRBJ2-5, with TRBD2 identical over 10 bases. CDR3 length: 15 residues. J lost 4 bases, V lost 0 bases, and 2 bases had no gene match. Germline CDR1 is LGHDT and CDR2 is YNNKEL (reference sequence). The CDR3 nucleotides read TGTGCCAGCAGCCAAGAGCCTAGCGGGGGAGAGACCCAGTACTTC. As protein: CASSQEPSGGETQYF.

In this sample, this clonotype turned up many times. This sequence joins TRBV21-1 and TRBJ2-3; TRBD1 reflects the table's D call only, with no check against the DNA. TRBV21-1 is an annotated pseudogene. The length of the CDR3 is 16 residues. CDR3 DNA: TGTGCCAGCAGCTCCGGGGCCAACACGACGAGGGATACGCAGTATTTT. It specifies CASSSGANTTRDTQYF.

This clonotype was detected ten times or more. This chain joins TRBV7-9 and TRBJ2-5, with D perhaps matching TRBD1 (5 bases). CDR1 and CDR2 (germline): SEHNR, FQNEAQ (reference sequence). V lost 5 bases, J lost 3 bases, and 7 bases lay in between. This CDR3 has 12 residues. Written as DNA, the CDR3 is TGTGCCAGCAGCCAAGGGGAAGAGACCCAGTACTTC. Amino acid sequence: CASSQGEETQYF.

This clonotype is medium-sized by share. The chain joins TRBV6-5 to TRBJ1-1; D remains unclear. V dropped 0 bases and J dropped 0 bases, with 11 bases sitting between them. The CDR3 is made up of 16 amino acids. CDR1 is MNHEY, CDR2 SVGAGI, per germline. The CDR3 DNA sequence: TGTGCCAGCAGTTACTCCCGAATGCTGATGAACACTGAAGCTTTCTTT. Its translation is CASSYSRMLMNTEAFF.

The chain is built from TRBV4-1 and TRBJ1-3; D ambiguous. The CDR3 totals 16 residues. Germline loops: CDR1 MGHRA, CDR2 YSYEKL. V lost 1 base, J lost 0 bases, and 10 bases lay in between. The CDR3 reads CASSQVELRSGNTIYF. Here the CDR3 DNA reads TGCGCCAGCAGCCAAGTGGAACTGCGCTCTGGAAACACCATATATTTT.

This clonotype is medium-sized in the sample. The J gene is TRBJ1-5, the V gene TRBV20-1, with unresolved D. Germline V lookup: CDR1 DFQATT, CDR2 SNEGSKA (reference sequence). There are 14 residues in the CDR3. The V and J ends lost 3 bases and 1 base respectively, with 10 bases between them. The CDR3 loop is CSASRQASNQPQHF. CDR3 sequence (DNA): TGCAGTGCTAGTCGGCAGGCGAGCAATCAGCCCCAGCATTTT.

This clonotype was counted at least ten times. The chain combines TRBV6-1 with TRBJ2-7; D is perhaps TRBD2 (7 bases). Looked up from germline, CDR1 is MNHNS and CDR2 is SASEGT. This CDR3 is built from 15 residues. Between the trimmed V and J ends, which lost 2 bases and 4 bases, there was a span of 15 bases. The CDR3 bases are TGTGCCAGCAGTGAACTGGGGGGGGCCGCGTACGAGCAGTACTTC. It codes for CASSELGGAAYEQYF.

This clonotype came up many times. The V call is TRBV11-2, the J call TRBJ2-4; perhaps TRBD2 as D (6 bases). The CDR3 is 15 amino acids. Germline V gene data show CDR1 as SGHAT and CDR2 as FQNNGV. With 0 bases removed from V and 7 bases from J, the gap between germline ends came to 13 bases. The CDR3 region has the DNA TGTGCCAGCAGCTTAGATCGCGGGGCGAGTAACATTCAGTACTTC. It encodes CASSLDRGASNIQYF.

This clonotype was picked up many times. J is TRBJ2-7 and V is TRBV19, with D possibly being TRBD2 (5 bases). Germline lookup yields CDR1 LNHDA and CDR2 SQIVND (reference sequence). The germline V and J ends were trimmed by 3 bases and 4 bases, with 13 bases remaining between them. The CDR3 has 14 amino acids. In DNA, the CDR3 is TGTGCCAGTAGTATGGGCAGCGGTGGGTACGAGCAGTACTTC. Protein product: CASSMGSGGYEQYF. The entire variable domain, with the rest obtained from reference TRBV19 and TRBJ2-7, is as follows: DGGITQSPKYLFRKEGQNVTLSCEQNLNHDAMYWYRQDPGQGLRLIYYSQIVNDFQKGDIAEGYSVSREKKESFPLTVTSAQKNPTAFYLCASSMGSGGYEQYFGPGTRLTVT.

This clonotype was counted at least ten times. CDR3 amino acids: CASQGASYNEQFF. DNA for the CDR3: TGTGCTAGTCAGGGGGCCTCCTACAATGAGCAGTTCTTC. The rearrangement joins TRBV2 to TRBJ2-1; TRBD1 agrees at 8 bases. This CDR3 is 13 amino acids long. CDR1 SNHLY and CDR2 FYNNEI come from the germline V gene.

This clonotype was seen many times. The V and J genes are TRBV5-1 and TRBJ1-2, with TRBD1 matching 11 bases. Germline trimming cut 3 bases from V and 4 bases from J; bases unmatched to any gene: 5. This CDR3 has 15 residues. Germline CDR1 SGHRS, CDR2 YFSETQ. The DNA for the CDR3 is TGCGCCAGCAGCTCGGGACAGGGGGTTACCTATGGCTACACCTTC. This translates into CASSSGQGVTYGYTF. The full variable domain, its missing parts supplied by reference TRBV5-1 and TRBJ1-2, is KAGVTQTPRYLIKTRGQQVTLSCSPISGHRSVSWYQQTPGQGLQFLFEYFSETQRNKGNFPGRFSGRQFSNSRSEMNVSTLELGDSALYLCASSSGQGVTYGYTFGSGTRLTVV.

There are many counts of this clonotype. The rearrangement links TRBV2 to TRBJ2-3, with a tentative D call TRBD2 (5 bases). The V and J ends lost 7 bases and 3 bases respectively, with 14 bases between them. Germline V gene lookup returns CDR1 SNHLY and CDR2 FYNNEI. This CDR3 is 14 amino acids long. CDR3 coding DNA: TGTGCCAGCAACGGACTGGGCGGAACAGATACGCAGTATTTT. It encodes CASNGLGGTDTQYF.

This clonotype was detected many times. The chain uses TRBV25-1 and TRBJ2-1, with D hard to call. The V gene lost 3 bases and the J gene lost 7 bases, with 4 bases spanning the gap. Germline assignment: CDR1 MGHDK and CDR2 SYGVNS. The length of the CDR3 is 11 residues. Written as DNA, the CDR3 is TGTGCCAGCAGTGATGAGAATGAGCAGTTCTTC. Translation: CASSDENEQFF.

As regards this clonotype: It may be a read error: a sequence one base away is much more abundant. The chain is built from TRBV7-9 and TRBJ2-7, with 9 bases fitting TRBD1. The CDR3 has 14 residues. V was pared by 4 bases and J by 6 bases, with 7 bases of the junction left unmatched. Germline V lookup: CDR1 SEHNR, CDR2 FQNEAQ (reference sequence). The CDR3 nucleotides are TGTGCCAGCAGCTCCACCGGGACAGGGCTCGAGCAGTACTTC. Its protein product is CASSSTGTGLEQYF. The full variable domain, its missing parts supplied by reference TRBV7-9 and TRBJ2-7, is DTGVSQNPRHKITKRGQNVTFRCDPISEHNRLYWYRQTLGQGPEFLTYFQNEAQLEKSRLLSDRFSAERPKGSFSTLEIQRTEQGDSAMYLCASSSTGTGLEQYFGPGTRLTVT.

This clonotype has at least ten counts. CDR3 DNA: TGTGCCAGCAGTTTTCCCCCCGGTCCGGGGCAAGAGACCCAGTACTTC. Protein: CASSFPPGPGQETQYF. V usage is TRBV12-3 or TRBV12-4 and J usage is TRBJ2-5; D is perhaps TRBD2 (5 bases). This CDR3 has 16 amino acids. V lost 3 bases, J lost 2 bases, and 16 bases lay in between.

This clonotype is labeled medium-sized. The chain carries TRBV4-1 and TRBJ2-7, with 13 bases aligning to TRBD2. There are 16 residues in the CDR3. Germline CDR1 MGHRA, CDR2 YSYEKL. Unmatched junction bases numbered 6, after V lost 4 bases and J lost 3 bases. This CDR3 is CASSPRTSGRVYEQYF. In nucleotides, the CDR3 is TGCGCCAGCAGCCCCCGGACTAGCGGGAGAGTCTACGAGCAGTACTTC.

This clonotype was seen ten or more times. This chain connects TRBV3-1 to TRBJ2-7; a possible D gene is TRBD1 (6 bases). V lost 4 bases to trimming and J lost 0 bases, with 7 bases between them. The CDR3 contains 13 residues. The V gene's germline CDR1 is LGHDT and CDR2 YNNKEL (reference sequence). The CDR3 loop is CASSPDSSYEQYF. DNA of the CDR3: TGTGCCAGCAGCCCGGACAGCTCCTACGAGCAGTACTTC.

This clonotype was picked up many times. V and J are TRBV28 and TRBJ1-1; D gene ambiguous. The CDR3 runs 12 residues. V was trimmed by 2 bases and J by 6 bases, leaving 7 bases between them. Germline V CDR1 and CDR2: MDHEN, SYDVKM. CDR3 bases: TGTGCCAGCAGTTTAATCGGGGCTGAAGCTTTCTTT. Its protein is CASSLIGAEAFF.

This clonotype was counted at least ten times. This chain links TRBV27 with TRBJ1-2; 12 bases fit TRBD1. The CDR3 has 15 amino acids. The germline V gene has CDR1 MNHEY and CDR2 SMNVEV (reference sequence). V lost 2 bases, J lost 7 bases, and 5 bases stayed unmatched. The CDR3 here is CASSLGDRGHGGYTF. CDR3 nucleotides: TGTGCCAGCAGTTTAGGGGACAGGGGGCACGGTGGCTACACCTTC.

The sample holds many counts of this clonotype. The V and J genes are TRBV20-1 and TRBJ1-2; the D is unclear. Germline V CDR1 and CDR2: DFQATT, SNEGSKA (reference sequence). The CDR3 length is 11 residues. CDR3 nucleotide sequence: TGCAGCAAGAATACTGACTATGGCTACACCTTC. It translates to CSKNTDYGYTF.

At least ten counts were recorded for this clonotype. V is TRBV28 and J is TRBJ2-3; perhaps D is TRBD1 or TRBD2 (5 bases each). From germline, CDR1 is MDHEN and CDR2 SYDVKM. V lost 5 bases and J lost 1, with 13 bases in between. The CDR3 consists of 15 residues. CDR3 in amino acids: CASSPPLGGTDTQYF. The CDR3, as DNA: TGTGCCAGCAGTCCCCCGTTGGGGGGCACAGATACGCAGTATTTT.